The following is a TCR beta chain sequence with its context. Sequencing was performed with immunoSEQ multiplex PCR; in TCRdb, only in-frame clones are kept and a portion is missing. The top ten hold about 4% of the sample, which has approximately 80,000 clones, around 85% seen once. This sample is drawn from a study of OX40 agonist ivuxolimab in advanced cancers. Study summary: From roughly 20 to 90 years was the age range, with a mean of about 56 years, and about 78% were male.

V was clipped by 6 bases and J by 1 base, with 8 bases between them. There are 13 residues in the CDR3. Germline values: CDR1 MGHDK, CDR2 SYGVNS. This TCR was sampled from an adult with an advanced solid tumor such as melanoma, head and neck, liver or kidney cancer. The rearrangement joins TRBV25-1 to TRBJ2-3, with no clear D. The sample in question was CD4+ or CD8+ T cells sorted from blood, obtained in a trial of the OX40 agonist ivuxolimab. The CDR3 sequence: CASRSAGTDTQYF. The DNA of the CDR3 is TGTGCCAGCAGGTCGGCGGGCACAGATACGCAGTATTTT.